The 9 T cell receptor beta chains below were found in one sample sequenced in a study of T cell responses to AZD1222 COVID-19 vaccine. The method was immunoSEQ multiplex PCR; TCRdb's version includes in-frame clones alone and lacks a portion of them. This table has tens of thousands of clones, under 90% appearing once. The sample here was peripheral blood, taken 28 days after the second AZD1222 dose. Source of these receptors: an adult who received the AZD1222 COVID-19 vaccine.

The chain employs TRBV6-1 and TRBJ1-5; D not certain. Germline CDR1 is MNHNS and CDR2 is SASEGT. V lost 1 base and J 3 bases, leaving 7 bases between the germline ends. The CDR3 runs to 14 residues. The CDR3 region has the DNA TGTGCCAGCAGTGAAGGGGGATCCAATCAGCCCCAGCATTTT. Amino acid sequence: CASSEGGSNQPQHF.

The chain uses TRBV15 and TRBJ1-2; unclear D gene. This CDR3 has 12 amino acids. Germline V gene sequence: CDR1 LNHNV, CDR2 YYDKDF (reference sequence). The V end lost 3 bases, the J end lost 4 bases, and 6 bases lay between the germline ends. CDR3 coding DNA: TGTGCCACCAGCAGTTCCGGCTATGGCTACACCTTC. It encodes CATSSSGYGYTF.

V and J are TRBV5-1 and TRBJ1-5; D uncertain. The V gene lost 0 bases and the J gene lost 1 base, with 5 bases spanning the gap. This CDR3 comprises 14 residues. CDR1 is SGHRS and CDR2 is YFSETQ in the germline V gene. CDR3 coding DNA: TGCGCCAGCAGCTTGGGCGGGAGCAATCAGCCCCAGCATTTT. Its translation: CASSLGGSNQPQHF.

J is TRBJ1-1 and V is TRBV10-3; perhaps TRBD1 as D (6 bases). Trimming shortened V by 10 bases and J by 4 bases, and 25 bases separated the two germline ends. The V gene's germline CDR1 is ENHRY and CDR2 SYGVKD. The CDR3 has 16 residues. The CDR3 loop is CATYGGGAGAGTEAFF. The DNA for the CDR3 is TGTGCCACCTACGGCGGGGGGGCCGGGGCTGGCACTGAAGCTTTCTTT.

This chain connects TRBV5-1 to TRBJ2-5, with a tentative D call TRBD2 (6 bases). Trimming removed 5 bases at V and 3 bases at J, with 11 bases between. This CDR3 is 13 amino acids long. Germline assignment: CDR1 SGHRS and CDR2 YFSETQ. CDR3 sequence: CASRSTREETQYF. DNA for the CDR3: TGCGCCAGCAGGTCGACTAGGGAAGAGACCCAGTACTTC.

Comments on this clone: One junction end does not reproduce the germline sequence, and a read error may be involved. The chain couples TRBV19 to TRBJ1-5; perhaps TRBD1 as D (5 bases). Per the germline V gene, CDR1 is LNHDA and CDR2 is SQIVND (reference sequence). The CDR3 loop spans 14 amino acids. The CDR3 sequence is CASRMRGGGQPQHF. The CDR3 DNA follows: TGTGCCAGTCGTATGAGGGGAGGAGGACAGCCCCAGCATTTT.

The chain couples TRBV5-6 to TRBJ2-3; a weak D match, TRBD1 (5 bases). Trimming left V 7 bases short and J 1 base short, with 10 bases between. The germline CDR1 and CDR2 sequences are SGHDT and YYEEEE. The CDR3 is 13 amino acids. The CDR3 DNA follows: TGTGCCAGCTTCAGGGCGGGCACAGATACGCAGTATTTT. As protein: CASFRAGTDTQYF.

V is TRBV25-1 and J is TRBJ2-3; D unclear. This CDR3 is built from 15 residues. Germline assignment: CDR1 MGHDK and CDR2 SYGVNS. V was trimmed by 0 bases and J by 2 bases, leaving 9 bases between them. The CDR3: CASSEYRNPTDTQYF. CDR3 DNA: TGTGCCAGCAGTGAATATCGAAACCCCACAGATACGCAGTATTTT.

V and J are TRBV6-2 or TRBV6-3 and TRBJ1-2; 7 bases line up with TRBD1. Germline V gives CDR1 MNHEY, CDR2 SVGEGT. This CDR3 is 15 amino acids long. J was trimmed by 5 bases and V by 0 bases; bases with no gene match: 6. The CDR3: CASSYSVQGGYGYTF. CDR3 nucleotide sequence: TGTGCCAGCAGTTACTCGGTGCAGGGGGGATATGGCTACACCTTC.